This entry features one T cell receptor (beta chain) sequence. Its binding antigen is unknown. No much larger clonotype is one base removed from it; base qualities were not supplied. Patients with autoimmune disease history or receiving systemic immunosuppression were excluded from the trial. In every dose cohort, peripheral blood was drawn for TCR sequencing at baseline, cycle 4 day 1, and cycle 7 day 1. The samples were drawn from a first-in-human, open-label, multicenter phase I dose-escalation trial of ivuxolimab. The trial enrolled adults with locally advanced or metastatic head and neck squamous cell, hepatocellular, melanoma or renal cell carcinoma. Before TCR sequencing, CD4+ and CD8+ T cells were separately sorted from peripheral blood. To sequence the TCRbeta CDR3 region, genomic DNA was isolated from the sorted cells. The immunoSEQ Assay was used to sequence the TCRbeta CDR3 regions. Here the immuneACCESS table is served through TCRdb, limited to in-frame sequences with V and J called. Missing clones are a known gap in these copies; in checked studies unresolved V genes cover under half, and the rest lacks a known reason. Across this sample there are tens of thousands of clones, with 65% to 85% seen only once. The biggest ten clones account for over 4.5% of the sample.

These data belong to a study of OX40 agonist ivuxolimab in advanced cancers. For context, the study as a whole: Ivuxolimab was a fully human IgG2 agonistic monoclonal antibody targeting the costimulatory receptor OX40 (CD134). Intravenous ivuxolimab was administered to patients every 2 weeks at six dose levels: 0.01, 0.1, 0.3, 1.5, 3 and 10 mg/kg. Among the approximately 54 dose-escalation patients, approximately 20 had hepatocellular carcinoma, approximately 15 melanoma, 9 renal cell carcinoma and 9 head and neck cancer. In the dose-escalation cohort, approximately 80% of patients were male, and the mean age was approximately 60 years with a range of roughly 20 to 85. Patients were allowed to have had prior anti-PD-1, anti-PD-L1 or anti-CTLA-4 therapy, and around 37% of the dose-escalation patients had previously received checkpoint inhibitors. Partial responses occurred in three dose-escalation patients, of whom one had hepatocellular carcinoma and two had cutaneous melanoma. The point of sequencing TCRbeta in the periphery was to test whether ivuxolimab changed TCR sequence diversity and drove clonal T-cell expansion. The paper reports the monotherapy dose-escalation portion (N ≈ 50 patients) of the phase I ivuxolimab trial. What the authors observed across the whole study: Low levels of normalized T-cell clonal expansion were also seen in some patients who did not respond. Which antigens the clonally expanded peripheral T cells were specific for was not determined. After ivuxolimab, expanded clones were on average more numerous among CD8+ T cells than among CD4+ T cells. Clonal expansion of both CD4+ and CD8+ blood T cells was observed from baseline to week 6 at doses 0.1 to 3.0 mg/kg. In the 0.1-3.0 mg/kg groups, partial responders had among the lowest normalized peripheral clonal expansion, particularly in CD8+ T cells.

At the junction V is shortened by 2 bases and J by 4 bases, with 12 bases in between. The CDR3, cysteine through phenylalanine, is 15 amino acids long. Only the CDR3 DNA is retained, 45 bases long and in frame from the first base. CDR1 is given as MRHNA and CDR2 as SNTAGT, both from the germline V gene. Recombination joined TRBV6-4 with TRBJ2-1; TRBD2 is perhaps the D gene, given 6 matching bases. The origin of this receptor is an adult with an advanced solid tumor such as melanoma, head and neck, liver or kidney cancer. The material was CD4+ or CD8+ T cells sorted from blood, obtained in a trial of the OX40 agonist ivuxolimab. The DNA sequence follows: TGTGCCAGCAGTGACCCGGGACTTATATACAATGAGCAGTTCTTC. This translates into CASSDPGLIYNEQFF.